This T cell receptor (beta chain) was identified in a study of blood T cell repertoires in COVID-19. Background on the study: Donors in the United States, Italy and Spain gave samples during acute or convalescent COVID-19. Nucleic acid was either cDNA or gDNA, and it came from T cells, B-cell-depleted T cells, or PBMCs.

This CDR3 comprises 16 residues. In Seattle, patients joined the study during active infection and were tracked longitudinally. Assay: immunoSEQ multiplex PCR; the TCRdb copy retains only in-frame clones and omits some. The table records 250,000 to 300,000 clones, about nine tenths of them present only once. The sequence was collected from a woman aged 45-60 years with COVID-19, enrolled during active disease. The rearrangement links TRBV21-1 to TRBJ1-2; TRBD1 is taken as the D call from the table, unchecked against the DNA. TRBV21-1 is annotated as a pseudogene. Sample: peripheral blood. The DNA for the CDR3 is TGTGCCAGCAGCAAATCTCAGGGGCAGGGGGCATATGGCTACACCTTC. This gives the protein CASSKSQGQGAYGYTF.